This T cell receptor beta chain was found in a study of beta chain features in type 1 diabetes. Reverse transcribing all isolated RNA meant expressed TCRB transcripts were sequenced. Regulatory, naive and central memory T cell samples averaged approximately 3.8 million reads. This table comes from immunoSEQ multiplex PCR, and its TCRdb copy is limited to in-frame clones, with some not included. This table holds hundreds of thousands of clones, 68% found once. The study's findings and limits: VDJ junctions from patients with type 1 diabetes contained fewer insertions and more deletions.

A word on this clone: The antigen is unknown.

Sequenced sample: naive CD4+ T cells from blood. This TCR was sampled from a man aged 25-40 years in good health.

This chain's CDR3 is CASRVTAGDTDTQYF. CDR3 DNA sequence: TGTGCCAGCAGGGTGACCGCGGGGGACACAGATACGCAGTATTTT. The chain uses TRBV7-2 and TRBJ2-3; 7 nucleotides agree with TRBD2. V lost 6 bases and J lost 2; bases outside the gene matches: 8. The CDR3 runs 15 residues. The germline gives CDR1 SGHTA, CDR2 FQGNSA.